A single sample gave rise to the 5 T cell receptor beta chains below, sequenced in a study of CD8+ T cells in alopecia areata. Extracted RNA was reverse transcribed into cDNA, the sequencing template. This table comes from immunoSEQ multiplex PCR, and its TCRdb copy is limited to in-frame clones, with some not included. This sample has around 60,000 clones; just over 45% occur once, and the top ten carry 20%. Treatment defined: oral pan-JAK inhibitor, 5-10 mg twice daily. Sequences were derived from CD8+ T cells sorted from blood, sampled between weeks 36 and 40, from a patient treated with tofacitinib. Source of these receptors: a human donor with alopecia areata.

The V gene is TRBV6-5, the J gene TRBJ2-2; 7 nucleotides match TRBD2. The length of the CDR3 is 14 residues. V dropped 5 bases and J dropped 4; count of bases not matched to a gene: 4. CDR1 is MNHEY, CDR2 SVGAGI, per germline. The CDR3 sequence: CASSDQRGTGELFF. The CDR3 DNA follows: TGTGCCAGCAGTGACCAGCGGGGCACCGGGGAGCTGTTTTTT.

This clone was seen more than once but under ten times. The chain employs TRBV7-9 and TRBJ1-2; a possible D gene is TRBD1 (6 bases). V lost 5 bases, J lost 7 bases, and 26 bases lay in between. The CDR3 is 17 residues long. Germline V gene sequence: CDR1 SEHNR, CDR2 FQNEAQ (reference sequence). The CDR3 region has the DNA TGTGCCAGCAGCCTCTCAGGGGCCGCGGGGATTGGACGTGGCTACACCTTC. Translated, it gives CASSLSGAAGIGRGYTF.

The rearrangement links TRBV5-1 to TRBJ2-1; either TRBD1 or TRBD2 may supply D (5 bases each). Trimming removed 9 bases at V and 8 bases at J, with 18 bases between. CDR1 is SGHRS and CDR2 is YFSETQ in the germline V gene. The CDR3 is 13 residues long. Here the CDR3 DNA reads TGCGCCACCCGGACTGGACATTCGGATGAGCAGTTCTTC. It yields the protein CATRTGHSDEQFF.

The V call is TRBV7-9, the J call TRBJ2-1; D gene ambiguous. The CDR3 runs 15 residues. From germline, CDR1 is SEHNR and CDR2 FQNEAQ (reference sequence). Trimming took off 0 bases at V and 4 bases at J, with 10 bases between the two ends. The CDR3 bases are TGTGCCAGCAGCTTAGCGCTCGGCAGGTACAATGAGCAGTTCTTC. Its translation is CASSLALGRYNEQFF.

The chain joins TRBV27 to TRBJ2-7; a weak D match, TRBD1 (6 bases). The ends were cut back, 7 bases at V and 5 bases at J, with 18 bases in the middle. The CDR3 consists of 14 residues. CDR1 MNHEY and CDR2 SMNVEV come from the germline V gene (reference sequence). Here the CDR3 reads CASNPRGSSHEQYF. In DNA, the CDR3 is TGTGCCAGCAACCCCAGGGGTTCGTCCCACGAGCAGTACTTC.